Here is one T cell receptor (beta chain) with its context. The ends lost 5 bases at V and 8 bases at J; junction bases unmatched: 3. Germline lookup yields CDR1 SGHVS and CDR2 FQNEAQ. The CDR3 is 14 amino acids. This record belongs to a study of OX40 agonist ivuxolimab in advanced cancers. Only in-frame clones appear in the TCRdb table, and some are missing; sequencing was by immunoSEQ multiplex PCR. Of approximately 70,000 clones in the sample, 85% to 95% are singletons; the top ten hold more than 4.5%. Baseline was the first blood sampling point, followed by cycle 4 day 1 and cycle 7 day 1. J is TRBJ2-1 and V is TRBV7-8; TRBD2 aligns across 13 bases. This specimen consisted of CD4+ or CD8+ T cells sorted from blood, obtained in a trial of the OX40 agonist ivuxolimab. The sequence came from an adult with an advanced solid tumor such as melanoma, head and neck, liver or kidney cancer. In DNA, the CDR3 is TGTGCCAGCAGCCGGACTAGCGGGAGCCATGAGCAGTTCTTC. Its translation is CASSRTSGSHEQFF.